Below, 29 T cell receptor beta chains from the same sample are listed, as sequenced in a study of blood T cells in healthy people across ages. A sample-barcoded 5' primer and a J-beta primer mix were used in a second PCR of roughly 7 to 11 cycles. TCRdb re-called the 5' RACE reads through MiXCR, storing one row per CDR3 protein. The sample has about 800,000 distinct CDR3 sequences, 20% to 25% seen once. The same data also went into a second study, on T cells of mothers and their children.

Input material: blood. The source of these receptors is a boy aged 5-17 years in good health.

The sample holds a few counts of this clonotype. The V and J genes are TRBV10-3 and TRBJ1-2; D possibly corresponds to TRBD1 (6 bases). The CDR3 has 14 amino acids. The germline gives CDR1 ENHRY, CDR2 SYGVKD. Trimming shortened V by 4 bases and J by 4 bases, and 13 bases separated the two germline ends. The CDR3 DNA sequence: TGTGCCATCAGTGGACCGGGGGCAGGCTATGGCTACACCTTC. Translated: CAISGPGAGYGYTF.

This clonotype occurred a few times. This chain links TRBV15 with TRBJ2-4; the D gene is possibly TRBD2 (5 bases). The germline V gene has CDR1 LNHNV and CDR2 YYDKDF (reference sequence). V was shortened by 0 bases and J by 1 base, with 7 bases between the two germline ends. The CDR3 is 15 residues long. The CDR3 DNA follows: TGTGCCACCAGCAGAGACCGAGGGGCCAAAAACATTCAGTACTTC. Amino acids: CATSRDRGAKNIQYF.

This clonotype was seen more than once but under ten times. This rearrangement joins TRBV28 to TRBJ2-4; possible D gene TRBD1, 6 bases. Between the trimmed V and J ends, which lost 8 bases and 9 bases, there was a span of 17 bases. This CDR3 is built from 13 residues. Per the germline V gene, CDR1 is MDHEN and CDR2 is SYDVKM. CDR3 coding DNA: TGTGCCAGCTTCAAGGGATTAGGGGGCATTCAGTACTTC. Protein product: CASFKGLGGIQYF.

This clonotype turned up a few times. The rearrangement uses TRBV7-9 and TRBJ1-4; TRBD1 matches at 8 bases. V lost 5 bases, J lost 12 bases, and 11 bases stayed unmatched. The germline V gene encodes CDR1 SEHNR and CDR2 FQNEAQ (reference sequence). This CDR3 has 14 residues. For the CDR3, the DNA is TGTGCCAGCAGCCCGACGTTACAGGGACAGGAACTGTTTTTT. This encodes CASSPTLQGQELFF.

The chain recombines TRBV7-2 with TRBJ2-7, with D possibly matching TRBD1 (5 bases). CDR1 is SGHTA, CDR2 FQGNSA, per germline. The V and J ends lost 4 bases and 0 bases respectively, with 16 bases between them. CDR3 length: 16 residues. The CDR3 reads CASSSSIGQGSYEQYF. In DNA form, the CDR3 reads TGTGCCAGCAGCTCGTCGATAGGCCAGGGCTCCTACGAGCAGTACTTC.

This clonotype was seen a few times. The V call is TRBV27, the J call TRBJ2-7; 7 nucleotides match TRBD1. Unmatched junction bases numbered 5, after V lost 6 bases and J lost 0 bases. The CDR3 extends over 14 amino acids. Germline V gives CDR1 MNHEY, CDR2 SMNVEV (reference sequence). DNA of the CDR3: TGTGCCAGCAGAACGACAGGGCTCTCCTACGAGCAGTACTTC. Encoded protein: CASRTTGLSYEQYF.

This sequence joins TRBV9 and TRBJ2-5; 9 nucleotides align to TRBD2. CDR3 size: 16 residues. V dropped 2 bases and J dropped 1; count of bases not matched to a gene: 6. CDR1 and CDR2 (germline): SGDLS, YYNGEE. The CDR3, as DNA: TGTGCCAGCAGCGTCGGGCTAGCGGGAATCCAAGAGACCCAGTACTTC. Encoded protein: CASSVGLAGIQETQYF.

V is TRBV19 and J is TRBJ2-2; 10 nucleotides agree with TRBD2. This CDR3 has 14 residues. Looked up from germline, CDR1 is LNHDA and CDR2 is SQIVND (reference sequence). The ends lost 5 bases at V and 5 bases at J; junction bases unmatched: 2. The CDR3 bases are TGTGCCAGTAGTCCACTAGCGGGGACCGGGGAGCTGTTTTTT. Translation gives CASSPLAGTGELFF.

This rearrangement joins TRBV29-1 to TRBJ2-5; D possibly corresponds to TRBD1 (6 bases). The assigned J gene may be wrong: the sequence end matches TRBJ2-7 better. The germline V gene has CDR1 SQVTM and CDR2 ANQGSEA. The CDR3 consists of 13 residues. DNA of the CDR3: TGCAGCGTTGAGACAGGTGAAAGCTACGAGCAGTACTTC. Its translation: CSVETGESYEQYF.

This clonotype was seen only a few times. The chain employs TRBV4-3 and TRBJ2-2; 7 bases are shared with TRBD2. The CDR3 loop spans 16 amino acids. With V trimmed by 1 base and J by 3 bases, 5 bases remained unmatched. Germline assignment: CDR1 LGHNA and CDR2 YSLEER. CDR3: CASSQAAAGDTGELFF. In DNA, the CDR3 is TGCGCCAGCAGCCAAGCTGCCGCGGGGGACACCGGGGAGCTGTTTTTT.

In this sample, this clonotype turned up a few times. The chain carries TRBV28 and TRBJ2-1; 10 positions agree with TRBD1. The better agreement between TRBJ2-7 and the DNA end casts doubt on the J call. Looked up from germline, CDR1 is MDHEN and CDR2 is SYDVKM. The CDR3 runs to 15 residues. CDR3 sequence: CASRNDGQGDYEQYF. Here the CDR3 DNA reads TGTGCCAGCAGGAACGACGGACAGGGGGACTACGAGCAGTACTTC.

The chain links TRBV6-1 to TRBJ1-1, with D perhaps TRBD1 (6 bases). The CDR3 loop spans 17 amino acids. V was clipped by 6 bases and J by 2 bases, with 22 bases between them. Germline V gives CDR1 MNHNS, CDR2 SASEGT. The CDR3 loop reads CASRRTIWDTINTEAFF. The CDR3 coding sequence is TGTGCCAGCAGACGCACTATCTGGGACACTATAAACACTGAAGCTTTCTTT.

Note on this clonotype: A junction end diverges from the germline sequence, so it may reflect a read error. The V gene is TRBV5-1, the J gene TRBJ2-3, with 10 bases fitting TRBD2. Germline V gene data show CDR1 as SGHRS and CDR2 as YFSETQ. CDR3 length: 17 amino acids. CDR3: CAGSSLAGGTFTDTQYF. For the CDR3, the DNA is TGCGCCGGCAGCTCCTTAGCGGGGGGCACCTTCACAGATACGCAGTATTTT. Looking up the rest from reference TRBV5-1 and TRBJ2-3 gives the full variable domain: KAGVTQTPRYLIKTRGQQVTLSCSPISGHRSVSWYQQTPGQGLQFLFEYFSETQRNKGNFPGRFSGRQFSNSRSEMNVSTLELGDSALYLCAGSSLAGGTFTDTQYFGPGTRLTVL.

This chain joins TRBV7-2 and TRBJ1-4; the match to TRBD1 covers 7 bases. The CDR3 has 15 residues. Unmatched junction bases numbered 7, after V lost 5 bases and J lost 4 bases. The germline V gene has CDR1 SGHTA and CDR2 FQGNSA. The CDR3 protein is CASSPDRAINEKLFF. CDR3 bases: TGTGCCAGCAGCCCCGACAGGGCCATTAATGAAAAACTGTTTTTT.

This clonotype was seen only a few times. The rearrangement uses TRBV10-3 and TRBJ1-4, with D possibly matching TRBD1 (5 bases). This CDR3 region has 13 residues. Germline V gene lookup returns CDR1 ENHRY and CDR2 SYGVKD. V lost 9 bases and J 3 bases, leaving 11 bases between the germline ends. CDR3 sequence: CAIRRDPNEKLFF. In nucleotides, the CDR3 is TGTGCCATTAGGAGGGACCCTAATGAAAAACTGTTTTTT.

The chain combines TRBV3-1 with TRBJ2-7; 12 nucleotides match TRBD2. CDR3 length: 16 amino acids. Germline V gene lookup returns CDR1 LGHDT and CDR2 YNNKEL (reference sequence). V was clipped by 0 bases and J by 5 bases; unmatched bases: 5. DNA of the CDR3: TGTGCCAGCAGCCAAGATTTAACTAGCGGGGGGCACGAGCAGTACTTC. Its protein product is CASSQDLTSGGHEQYF.

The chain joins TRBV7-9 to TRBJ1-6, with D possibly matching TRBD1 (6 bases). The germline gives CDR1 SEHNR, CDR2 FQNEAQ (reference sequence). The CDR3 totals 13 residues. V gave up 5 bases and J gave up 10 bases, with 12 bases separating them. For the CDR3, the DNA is TGTGCCAGCAGCGTCTGGGGGGGCTCACCCCTCCACTTT. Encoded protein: CASSVWGGSPLHF. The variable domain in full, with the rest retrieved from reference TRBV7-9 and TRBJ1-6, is DTGVSQNPRHKITKRGQNVTFRCDPISEHNRLYWYRQTLGQGPEFLTYFQNEAQLEKSRLLSDRFSAERPKGSFSTLEIQRTEQGDSAMYLCASSVWGGSPLHFGNGTRLTVT.

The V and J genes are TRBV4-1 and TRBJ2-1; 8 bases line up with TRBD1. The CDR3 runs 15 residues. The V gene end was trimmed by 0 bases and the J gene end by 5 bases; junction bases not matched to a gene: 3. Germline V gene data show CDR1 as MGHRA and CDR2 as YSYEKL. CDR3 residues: CASSQDGQGHNEQFF. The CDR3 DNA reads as TGCGCCAGCAGCCAAGATGGACAGGGCCACAATGAGCAGTTCTTC.

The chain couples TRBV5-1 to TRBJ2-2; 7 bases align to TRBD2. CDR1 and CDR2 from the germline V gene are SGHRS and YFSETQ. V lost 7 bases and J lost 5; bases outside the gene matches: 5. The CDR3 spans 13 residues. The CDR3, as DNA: TGCGCCAGCCGACTAGCATGGACCGGGGAGCTGTTTTTT. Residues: CASRLAWTGELFF.

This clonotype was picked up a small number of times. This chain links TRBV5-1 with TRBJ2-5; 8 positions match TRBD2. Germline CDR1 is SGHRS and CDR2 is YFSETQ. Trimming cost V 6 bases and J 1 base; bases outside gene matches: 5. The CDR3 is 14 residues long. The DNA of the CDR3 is TGCGCCAGCAAGCAGCGGGGGACCCAAGAGACCCAGTACTTC. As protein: CASKQRGTQETQYF.

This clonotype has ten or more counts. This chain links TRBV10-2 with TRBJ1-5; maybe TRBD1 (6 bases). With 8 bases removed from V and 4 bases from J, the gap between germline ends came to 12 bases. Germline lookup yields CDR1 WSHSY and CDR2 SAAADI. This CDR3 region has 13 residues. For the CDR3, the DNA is TGCGCCAGCGCCAGGACAGAGAATCAGCCCCAGCATTTT. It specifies CASARTENQPQHF.

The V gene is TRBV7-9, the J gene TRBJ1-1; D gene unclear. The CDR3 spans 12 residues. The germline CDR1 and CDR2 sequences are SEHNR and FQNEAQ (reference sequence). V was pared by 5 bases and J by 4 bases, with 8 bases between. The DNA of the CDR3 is TGTGCCAGCAGCGAGGTTATCACTGAAGCTTTCTTT. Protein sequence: CASSEVITEAFF.

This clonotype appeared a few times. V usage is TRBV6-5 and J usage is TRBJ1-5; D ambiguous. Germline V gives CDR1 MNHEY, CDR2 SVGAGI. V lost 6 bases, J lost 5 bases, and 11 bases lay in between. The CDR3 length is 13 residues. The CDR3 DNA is TGTGCCAGCAGCTTCGCCCTACATCAGCCCCAGCATTTT. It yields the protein CASSFALHQPQHF.

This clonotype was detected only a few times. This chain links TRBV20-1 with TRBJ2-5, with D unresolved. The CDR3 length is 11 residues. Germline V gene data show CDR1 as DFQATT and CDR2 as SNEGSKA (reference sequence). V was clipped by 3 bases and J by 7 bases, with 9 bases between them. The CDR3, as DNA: TGCAGTGCTAGCGGCGGCGGGACCCAGTACTTC. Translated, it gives CSASGGGTQYF.

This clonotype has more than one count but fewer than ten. In DNA, the CDR3 is TGCAGTGCTAGACACGACAGATATATGAAGGAACTGTTTTTT. Protein: CSARHDRYMKELFF. The chain couples TRBV20-1 to TRBJ1-4; D may be TRBD1 (5 bases). This CDR3 spans 14 amino acids. Germline CDR1 and CDR2: DFQATT and SNEGSKA (reference sequence). V lost 2 bases to trimming and J lost 12 bases, with 19 bases between them.

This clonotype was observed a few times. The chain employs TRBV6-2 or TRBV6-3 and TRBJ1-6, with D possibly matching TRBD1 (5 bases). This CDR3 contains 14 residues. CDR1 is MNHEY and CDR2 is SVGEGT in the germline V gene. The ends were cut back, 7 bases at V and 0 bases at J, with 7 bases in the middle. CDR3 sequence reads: CASNRSSYNSPLHF. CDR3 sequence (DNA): TGTGCCAGCAACAGGAGCTCCTATAATTCACCCCTCCACTTT.

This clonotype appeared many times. The DNA of the CDR3 is TGTGCCAGCAGCTTAAACGGCGGGGGGATATACAATGAGCAGTTCTTC. Translation: CASSLNGGGIYNEQFF. The chain links TRBV7-3 to TRBJ2-1, with TRBD2 identical over 8 bases. Germline CDR1 reads SGHTA; CDR2 reads FQGTGA. The trim removed 1 base at V and 4 bases at J, leaving 6 bases unmatched. The CDR3 loop spans 16 amino acids.

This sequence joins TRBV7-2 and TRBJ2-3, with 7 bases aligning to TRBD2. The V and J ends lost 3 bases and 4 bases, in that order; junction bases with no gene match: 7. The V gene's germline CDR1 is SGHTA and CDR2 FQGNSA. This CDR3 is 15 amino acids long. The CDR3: CASSLAGAIADTQYF. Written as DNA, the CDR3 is TGTGCCAGCAGCTTGGCGGGAGCTATCGCAGATACGCAGTATTTT.

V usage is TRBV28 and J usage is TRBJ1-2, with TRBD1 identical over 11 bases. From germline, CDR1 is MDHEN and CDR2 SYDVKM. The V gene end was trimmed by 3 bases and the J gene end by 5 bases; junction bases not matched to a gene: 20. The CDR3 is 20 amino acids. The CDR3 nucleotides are TGTGCCAGCAGTTTCTTTCTTTCGTCGGACAGGGGGCTTATGTTGTATGGCTACACCTTC. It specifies CASSFFLSSDRGLMLYGYTF.